Listed below are T cell receptor beta chains from one sample, sequenced in a study of PD-1 blockade in classical Hodgkin lymphoma. Libraries were prepared by immunoSEQ multiplex PCR; TCRdb keeps only in-frame clonotypes and omits some of them. The sample has 40,000 to 50,000 clones; around 80% are singletons. The specimen comprised peripheral blood mononuclear cells (PBMCs), sampled at baseline. These receptors all stem from a human donor with classical Hodgkin lymphoma. Each CDR3 is given with its conserved first and last residue. D genes are given only for firm matches. Size is omitted from some rows. Given values are once, few, many or a class for expanded clones.

TGTGCCAGCAGCAAGACGGGATGTATCTATAGCAATCAGCCCCAGCATTTT CASSKTGCIYSNQPQHF TRBJ1-5 - - TRBV21-1
TGTGCCAGCAGCCCCCGGACCCTAGCGGGGTGGTACGGCACAGATACGCAGTATTTT CASSPRTLAGWYGTDTQYF TRBJ2-3 TRBD2 - TRBV9
TGCGCCAGCAGCCCGGACTCAGGGGAAGAGACCCAGTACTTC CASSPDSGEETQYF TRBJ2-5 - - TRBV5-1
TGTGCCAGCAGCTTAGGATACACAGATACGCAGTATTTT CASSLGYTDTQYF TRBJ2-3 - - TRBV7-2
TGTGCCAGCAGCTTAGGCAGCGGGGGGCCGTGGAATGAGCAGTTCTTC CASSLGSGGPWNEQFF TRBJ2-1 TRBD2 - TRBV11-2
TGTGCCAGCAGCCTACGGGACAGTGGGGCCACAGATACGCAGTATTTT CASSLRDSGATDTQYF TRBJ2-3 TRBD1 few TRBV5-6
TGTGCCAGCAGCTTCACTAGCGGATCCTACAATGAGCAGTTCTTC CASSFTSGSYNEQFF TRBJ2-1 TRBD2 once TRBV7-2
TGCGCCAGCAGCGTTGGACTTTCAGATACGCAGTATTTT CASSVGLSDTQYF TRBJ2-3 - - TRBV5-1
TGTGCCAGCAGCCCCAGGGGCCCAGATACGCAGTATTTT CASSPRGPDTQYF TRBJ2-3 - few TRBV7-9
TGTGCCAGCAGCAAAGTAGAACCGTACAATGAGCAGTTCTTC CASSKVEPYNEQFF TRBJ2-1 - - TRBV21-1